One and the same sample provided the 5 T cell receptor beta chains below, sequenced in a study of T cells in Graves' hyperthyroidism and ophthalmopathy. Template material for amplifying TCR beta CDR3 regions consisted of RNA transcripts. HTBI primers were employed in a first-round RT-PCR of the TCR CDR3. TCRdb re-called the multiplex PCR reads with MiXCR, one entry per CDR3 protein. The table shows 300,000 or so distinct CDR3 sequences, with 16% occurring only once. Sample: blood. The receptor set was obtained from a man aged 25-45 years with Graves' hyperthyroidism.

The sample holds many counts of this clonotype. V is TRBV30 and J is TRBJ2-7; possible D gene TRBD2, 6 bases. This CDR3 is 14 amino acids long. From germline, CDR1 is GTSNPN and CDR2 SVGIG (reference sequence). V shed 2 bases and J shed 0 bases, with 11 bases lying between them. This CDR3 reads CAWSSGLSSYEQYF. CDR3 DNA sequence: TGTGCCTGGAGTAGCGGGTTAAGCTCCTACGAGCAGTACTTC.

The chain couples TRBV9 to TRBJ2-1, with 8 bases that match TRBD1. CDR3 length equals 14 residues. Unmatched junction bases numbered 6, after V lost 4 bases and J lost 6 bases. CDR1 and CDR2 (germline): SGDLS, YYNGEE. The CDR3 DNA reads as TGTGCCAGCAGCCTTACCGACAGGGGCAATGAGCAGTTCTTC. Protein sequence: CASSLTDRGNEQFF.

This clonotype was detected ten times or more. The chain joins TRBV12-3 or TRBV12-4 to TRBJ2-7; D is uncertain. The CDR3 contains 14 residues. V dropped 5 bases and J dropped 3 bases, with 14 bases sitting between them. DNA of the CDR3: TGTGCCAGCAGTCCCGGGCCACTACTCTACGAGCAGTACTTC. Translating gives CASSPGPLLYEQYF.

The chain combines TRBV25-1 with TRBJ2-7; D is perhaps TRBD2 (5 bases). CDR1 and CDR2 (germline): MGHDK, SYGVNS. Trimming pared 4 bases from V and 0 bases from J, leaving 16 bases between. CDR3 length equals 16 residues. The CDR3 DNA reads as TGTGCCAGCAGTGTAGGACGGGTCGGAGGCTCCTACGAGCAGTACTTC. Its protein product is CASSVGRVGGSYEQYF.

This clonotype was seen ten or more times. The V and J genes are TRBV20-1 and TRBJ2-7, with D maybe TRBD2 (7 bases). The CDR3 runs to 16 residues. Germline lookup yields CDR1 DFQATT and CDR2 SNEGSKA (reference sequence). The V gene lost 0 bases and the J gene lost 9 bases, with 24 bases spanning the gap. The CDR3 DNA follows: TGCAGTGCTAGAGATAATCACGGGACTACAGGAGGGGGGCAGTACTTC. It is translated as CSARDNHGTTGGGQYF.